The sample holds one count of the clone carrying this TCR beta chain. Drawing of blood for sampling happened at baseline, at cycle 4 day 1, and at cycle 7 day 1. The sample is drawn from a study of OX40 agonist ivuxolimab in advanced cancers. About the research overall: Administration of intravenous ivuxolimab to patients occurred every 2 weeks at 0.01 to 10 mg/kg.

Profiled with immunoSEQ multiplex PCR; TCRdb holds only in-frame clones, not every one. The sample consists of roughly 95,000 clones, 65% to 90% of them appearing once. The V and J ends lost 0 bases and 6 bases respectively, with 16 bases between them. Germline-derived CDR1 and CDR2 are MNHEY and SVGAGI. The CDR3 is 16 amino acids. Source: CD4+ or CD8+ T cells sorted from blood, taken in a trial of the OX40 agonist ivuxolimab. This chain connects TRBV6-5 to TRBJ2-3; D is uncertain. The receptor comes from an adult with an advanced solid tumor such as melanoma, head and neck, liver or kidney cancer. DNA of the CDR3: TGTGCCAGCAGTTACTCGACACCTGGAGACTTGGATACGCAGTATTTT. Translating gives CASSYSTPGDLDTQYF.